This T cell receptor beta chain was sequenced in a study of blood T cell repertoires in COVID-19. The sample holds a few counts of this clone. Clones were read by immunoSEQ multiplex PCR, and TCRdb kept only the in-frame ones, dropping some. Of 310,000 or so clones detected, approximately 86% appear once; the ten largest clones hold 1% to 1.5%. CDR1 and CDR2 from the germline V gene are SSHAT and FNYEAQ (reference sequence). The CDR3 is made up of 15 amino acids. Trimming removed 5 bases from V and 3 bases from J; junction bases left unmatched: 5. The chain couples TRBV7-7 to TRBJ2-1; TRBD2 agrees at 9 bases. The clonotype comes from a man in his 70s with acute or convalescent COVID-19. Sequenced sample: peripheral blood. CDR3 nucleotide sequence: TGTGCCAGCAGCCCACTAGCGGGTAGCTACAATGAGCAGTTCTTC. Amino acid sequence: CASSPLAGSYNEQFF.